These 15 T cell receptor beta chains originate from one sample sequenced in a study of T cell changes during pregnancy in multiple sclerosis. Sequencing was performed with immunoSEQ multiplex PCR; in TCRdb, only in-frame clones are kept and a portion is missing. This table holds about 80,000 clones, about 92% found once. The source was peripheral blood, collected before pregnancy. These receptors all come from a female donor with multiple sclerosis, enrolled in a pregnancy study.

The J gene is TRBJ2-3, the V gene TRBV28; perhaps TRBD2 as D (5 bases). The CDR3 consists of 17 residues. Germline V gene data show CDR1 as MDHEN and CDR2 as SYDVKM. Trimming took off 5 bases at V and 1 base at J, with 19 bases between the two ends. CDR3 coding DNA: TGTGCCAGCAGTACTCCCCCTGCTAGCAGACGCACAGATACGCAGTATTTT. Translating it yields CASSTPPASRRTDTQYF. Combining the CDR3 with reference TRBV28 and TRBJ2-3 gives the whole variable domain DVKVTQSSRYLVKRTGEKVFLECVQDMDHENMFWYRQDPGLGLRLIYFSYDVKMKEKGDIPEGYSVSREKKERFSLILESASTNQTSMYLCASSTPPASRRTDTQYFGPGTRLTVL.

The rearrangement links TRBV4-2 to TRBJ2-3, with 8 bases identical to TRBD2. V shed 4 bases, J shed 6 bases, and the junction held 9 bases outside the gene matches. Germline CDR1 and CDR2: LGHNA and YNFKEQ. The CDR3 is made up of 15 amino acids. In DNA form, the CDR3 reads TGTGCCAGCAGCCCCCTCGGGGGGGCGCTGGATACGCAGTATTTT. This gives the protein CASSPLGGALDTQYF.

The genes are TRBV19 and TRBJ2-3, with 12 bases identical to TRBD2. Germline CDR1 and CDR2: LNHDA and SQIVND (reference sequence). The CDR3 is 15 residues long. Trimming removed 6 bases from V and 2 bases from J; junction bases left unmatched: 3. CDR3 region: CASSLAGGPTDTQYF. CDR3 nucleotide sequence: TGTGCCAGTAGCCTAGCGGGAGGGCCCACAGATACGCAGTATTTT.

The chain employs TRBV7-9 and TRBJ2-7; the match to TRBD2 covers 8 bases. V shed 3 bases and J 6 bases; nucleotides not matched to a gene: 4. The CDR3 contains 13 residues. Germline V gene lookup returns CDR1 SEHNR and CDR2 FQNEAQ (reference sequence). CDR3 DNA: TGTGCCAGCAGCTTGGGGGGACTAGTCGAGCAGTACTTC. Its translation: CASSLGGLVEQYF.

This clone has only one observation. This chain joins TRBV2 and TRBJ2-5; D call uncertain. The germline V gene encodes CDR1 SNHLY and CDR2 FYNNEI. This CDR3 region has 13 residues. V lost 6 bases, J lost 5 bases, and 13 bases lay in between. The CDR3 region has the DNA TGTGCCAGCAGGGAGAGTGCGAGGGAGACCCAGTACTTC. As protein: CASRESARETQYF. The whole variable domain, remainder taken from reference TRBV2 and TRBJ2-5, is EPEVTQTPSHQVTQMGQEVILRCVPISNHLYFYWYRQILGQKVEFLVSFYNNEISEKSEIFDDQFSVERPDGSNFTLKIRSTKLEDSAMYFCASRESARETQYFGPGTRLLVL.

The chain carries TRBV2 and TRBJ2-7; 10 nucleotides agree with TRBD2. This CDR3 comprises 14 residues. Trimming at V came to 6 bases and at J to 7 bases, leaving 9 bases not matched to a gene. Germline V gene data show CDR1 as SNHLY and CDR2 as FYNNEI. In nucleotides, the CDR3 is TGTGCCAGCAGAGAGCGGGAGGGCCCATCGGAGCAGTACTTC. It yields the protein CASREREGPSEQYF.

The rearrangement joins TRBV2 to TRBJ1-1; a possible D gene is TRBD1 (5 bases). The V and J ends lost 5 bases and 0 bases respectively, with 13 bases between them. Germline V CDR1 and CDR2: SNHLY, FYNNEI. The CDR3 is made up of 15 amino acids. The CDR3 region is CASSTDTVLNTEAFF. CDR3 sequence (DNA): TGTGCCAGCAGTACGGACACGGTCTTGAACACTGAAGCTTTCTTT.

J is TRBJ1-3 and V is TRBV18; D ambiguous. V was clipped by 5 bases and J by 4 bases, with 21 bases between them. The CDR3 has 17 residues. Germline V gives CDR1 KGHSH, CDR2 LQKENI. The CDR3, as DNA: TGTGCCAGCTCAGAGCGAGGCACTTGGCTCTCCGGAAACACCATATATTTT. Protein: CASSERGTWLSGNTIYF.

The chain has TRBV6-4 and TRBJ2-3; TRBD2 agrees at 10 bases. V lost 8 bases to trimming and J lost 1 base; unmatched junction nucleotides: 6. This CDR3 has 15 amino acids. Germline values: CDR1 MRHNA, CDR2 SNTAGT. The CDR3 DNA reads as TGTGCCAGCTCCCGGACTAGCGGAGGCACAGATACGCAGTATTTT. It specifies CASSRTSGGTDTQYF.

V and J are TRBV7-8 and TRBJ2-1, with 9 bases identical to TRBD2. The CDR3 loop spans 16 amino acids. Germline CDR1 SGHVS, CDR2 FQNEAQ. The trim removed 0 bases at V and 2 bases at J, leaving 2 bases unmatched. As DNA, the CDR3 is TGTGCCAGCAGCTTAGCGTCTAGCGGGACCTACAATGAGCAGTTCTTC. Translated: CASSLASSGTYNEQFF.

This clone is a singleton in its sample. This chain's CDR3 is CASSLPRREEDGYTF. The CDR3 DNA reads TGTGCCAGCAGCTTACCCCGTCGCGAGGAGGATGGCTACACCTTC. The V call is TRBV13, the J call TRBJ1-2; D is unresolved. The CDR3 is 15 residues long. The V gene's germline CDR1 is PRHDT and CDR2 FYEKMQ (reference sequence). Trimming removed 2 bases from V and 6 bases from J, with 16 bases in between. Together with reference TRBV13 and TRBJ1-2, the CDR3 gives the full variable domain: AAGVIQSPRHLIKEKRETATLKCYPIPRHDTVYWYQQGPGQDPQFLISFYEKMQSDKGSIPDRFSAQQFSDYHSELNMSSLELGDSALYFCASSLPRREEDGYTFGSGTRLTVV.

The chain employs TRBV11-2 and TRBJ2-2; 9 bases agree with TRBD2. Germline assignment: CDR1 SGHAT and CDR2 FQNNGV. V was pared by 5 bases and J by 4 bases, with 14 bases of the junction left unmatched. The CDR3 runs 18 residues. Here the CDR3 reads CASSLGGLAVVATGELFF. The CDR3 coding sequence is TGTGCCAGCAGCCTAGGGGGACTAGCAGTGGTGGCCACCGGGGAGCTGTTTTTT.

This chain links TRBV27 with TRBJ2-5; D is undetermined. The CDR3 has 14 residues. V was trimmed by 5 bases and J by 5 bases, leaving 15 bases between them. The germline CDR1 and CDR2 sequences are MNHEY and SMNVEV (reference sequence). DNA of the CDR3: TGTGCCAGCAGTCCCGTGGTGAGTCCCGAGACCCAGTACTTC. As protein: CASSPVVSPETQYF.

In its sample, this clone was seen once. The V call is TRBV6-6, the J call TRBJ1-5; no clear D gene. The CDR3 is made up of 13 amino acids. The V end was cut by 6 bases, the J end by 0 bases, with 6 bases between. The V gene's germline CDR1 is MNHNY and CDR2 SVGAGI (reference sequence). In nucleotides, the CDR3 is TGTGCCAGCAGACCACATAGCAATCAGCCCCAGCATTTT. Amino acids: CASRPHSNQPQHF.

This chain joins TRBV7-9 and TRBJ1-2; 8 bases fit TRBD1. Germline loops: CDR1 SEHNR, CDR2 FQNEAQ (reference sequence). CDR3 length: 14 residues. V shed 6 bases and J 8 bases; nucleotides not matched to a gene: 11. CDR3 coding DNA: TGTGCCAGCAGACCCGGGACAGGAAGTTACGGCTACACCTTC. It encodes CASRPGTGSYGYTF.